This entry features one T cell receptor (beta chain) sequence. The target antigen is unknown. The entry originates in a study of shared clonotypes between healthy human individuals. Study results and caveats: In having few donors, the study represented limited genetic and exposure-history diversity.

V lost 1 base and J 5 bases, leaving 7 bases between the germline ends. The CDR3 is 13 amino acids. Germline assignment: CDR1 SGHTA and CDR2 FQGNSA. The protocol was immunoSEQ multiplex PCR, while the TCRdb copy is restricted to in-frame clones and leaves out a portion. The sample lists 450,000 to 600,000 clones; less than 80% were seen once. The unsorted samples took tens of millions of PBMCs to get genomic DNA. This receptor was identified in a woman aged 40 to 50 in good health. Some clones in this sample may be carry-over from other donors' samples. The chain carries TRBV7-2 and TRBJ2-3; no definite D call. The material sequenced was PBMCs. The CDR3 loop is CASSLEVLDTQYF. In DNA form, the CDR3 reads TGTGCCAGCAGCTTAGAGGTCCTAGATACGCAGTATTTT.